Listed below are T cell receptor beta chains from one sample, sequenced in a study of preoperative IRX-2 immunotherapy in early breast cancer. The repertoire was sequenced with immunoSEQ multiplex PCR; TCRdb's copy has only in-frame clones and lacks some. The table shows 20,000 to 30,000 clones, with 80% to 90% occurring only once. Sequenced here: tumor tissue, sampled after IRX-2 immunotherapy. These TCRs come from a human donor with breast cancer. The CDR3 runs from the conserved cysteine through the conserved F or W. Fields, in order: V gene, clone size, J gene, D gene, CDR3 length, CDR3 DNA, CDR3 protein. A D gene is named only where the DNA matches it firmly. Not all rows give a size; the values are once, few, many and, for expanded clones, a class.

V gene: TRBV11-2; clone size: once; J gene: TRBJ2-6; D gene: NA; CDR3 length: 16; CDR3 DNA: TGTGCCAGCAGCCGAACCAGAAGCTCTGGGGCCAACGTCCTGACTTTC; CDR3 protein: CASSRTRSSGANVLTF
V gene: TRBV5-4; clone size: NA; J gene: TRBJ1-1; D gene: NA; CDR3 length: 16; CDR3 DNA: TGTGCCAGCAGTAGAAGTGCAGACAGGATGAACACTGAAGCTTTCTTT; CDR3 protein: CASSRSADRMNTEAFF
V gene: TRBV11-2; clone size: NA; J gene: TRBJ1-2; D gene: TRBD1; CDR3 length: 13; CDR3 DNA: TGTGCCAGCAGCTTAGGGGCAGGGGGGGGCTACACCTTC; CDR3 protein: CASSLGAGGGYTF
V gene: TRBV7-6; clone size: NA; J gene: TRBJ1-2; D gene: NA; CDR3 length: 14; CDR3 DNA: TGTGCCAGCAGCTTTAACGGGGGGGAAAGTGGCTACACCTTC; CDR3 protein: CASSFNGGESGYTF
V gene: TRBV27; clone size: NA; J gene: TRBJ2-1; D gene: NA; CDR3 length: 17; CDR3 DNA: TGTGCCAGCAGTTTGTCACTGACTACGGCGGTGTGGGTTGAGCAGTTCTTC; CDR3 protein: CASSLSLTTAVWVEQFF
V gene: TRBV19; clone size: NA; J gene: TRBJ1-1; D gene: NA; CDR3 length: 16; CDR3 DNA: TGTGCCAGTAGTAACCCGGGAGGGCGGGCGAACACTGAAGCTTTCTTT; CDR3 protein: CASSNPGGRANTEAFF
V gene: TRBV12-1; clone size: NA; J gene: TRBJ2-7; D gene: NA; CDR3 length: 12; CDR3 DNA: TGTGCCAGCAGCTGTTCTAACGACGAGCAGTACTTC; CDR3 protein: CASSCSNDEQYF
V gene: TRBV28; clone size: NA; J gene: TRBJ2-7; D gene: TRBD2; CDR3 length: 15; CDR3 DNA: TGTGCCAGCAGCATAGGACTAGCGCTAACCTACGAGCAGTACTTC; CDR3 protein: CASSIGLALTYEQYF
V gene: TRBV4-1; clone size: NA; J gene: TRBJ1-6; D gene: NA; CDR3 length: 15; CDR3 DNA: TGCGCCAGCAGCCGGGGGGTTTCCGTTAATTCACCCCTCCACTTT; CDR3 protein: CASSRGVSVNSPLHF
V gene: TRBV28; clone size: NA; J gene: TRBJ2-7; D gene: TRBD2; CDR3 length: 13; CDR3 DNA: TGTGCCAGCAGTGGGGGACTAGCGGGAGAGCAGTACTTC; CDR3 protein: CASSGGLAGEQYF
V gene: TRBV5-4; clone size: NA; J gene: TRBJ2-1; D gene: TRBD2; CDR3 length: 15; CDR3 DNA: TGTGCCAGCGGGTCGGGAGCGGGACTCCACAATGAGCAGTTCTTC; CDR3 protein: CASGSGAGLHNEQFF
V gene: TRBV18; clone size: NA; J gene: TRBJ2-5; D gene: TRBD2; CDR3 length: 15; CDR3 DNA: TGTGCCAGCTCTAGGACTAGCGGGGCTCAAGAGACCCAGTACTTC; CDR3 protein: CASSRTSGAQETQYF
V gene: TRBV11-2; clone size: NA; J gene: TRBJ1-1; D gene: NA; CDR3 length: 12; CDR3 DNA: TGTGCCAGCAGCTTAGCGGTGGGGCGAGCTTTCTTT; CDR3 protein: CASSLAVGRAFF
V gene: TRBV19; clone size: NA; J gene: TRBJ2-1; D gene: TRBD2; CDR3 length: 19; CDR3 DNA: TGTGCCAGTAGTATCAAGGGACTAGCGGGCATTCAATCCGACAATGAGCAGTTCTTC; CDR3 protein: CASSIKGLAGIQSDNEQFF
V gene: TRBV6-1; clone size: once; J gene: TRBJ2-1; D gene: NA; CDR3 length: 13; CDR3 DNA: TGTGCCAGCAGTGTGACTTATGGGAATGAGCAGTTCTTC; CDR3 protein: CASSVTYGNEQFF
V gene: TRBV28; clone size: NA; J gene: TRBJ1-2; D gene: NA; CDR3 length: 14; CDR3 DNA: TGTGCCAGCAGTTTGCCAGGGGAACTTTATGGCTACACCTTC; CDR3 protein: CASSLPGELYGYTF
V gene: TRBV7-9; clone size: few; J gene: TRBJ2-2; D gene: NA; CDR3 length: 16; CDR3 DNA: TGTGCCAGCAGCTTACAGGGAGGTGTAAAGACCGGGGAGCTGTTTTTT; CDR3 protein: CASSLQGGVKTGELFF
V gene: TRBV4-3; clone size: NA; J gene: TRBJ1-3; D gene: NA; CDR3 length: 13; CDR3 DNA: TGCGCCAGCAGCCAAGCTTTGGGATACACCATATATTTT; CDR3 protein: CASSQALGYTIYF
V gene: TRBV12-1; clone size: NA; J gene: TRBJ2-7; D gene: NA; CDR3 length: 12; CDR3 DNA: TGTGCCAGCAGCTGTTCTAACGACGAGCAGTACTTC; CDR3 protein: CASSCSNDEQYF
V gene: TRBV2; clone size: NA; J gene: TRBJ1-1; D gene: NA; CDR3 length: 13; CDR3 DNA: TGTGCCAGCAGTGTACAGGGTCGCACTGAAGCTTTCTTT; CDR3 protein: CASSVQGRTEAFF
V gene: TRBV7-8; clone size: NA; J gene: TRBJ2-1; D gene: TRBD2; CDR3 length: 15; CDR3 DNA: TGTGCCAGCAGCCCAGGACTAGTAGGGTACAATGAGCAGTTCTTC; CDR3 protein: CASSPGLVGYNEQFF
V gene: TRBV12-5; clone size: NA; J gene: TRBJ1-1; D gene: NA; CDR3 length: 13; CDR3 DNA: TGTGCTAGTGCCAGGACAGTGAACACTGAAGCTTTCTTT; CDR3 protein: CASARTVNTEAFF
V gene: TRBV4-1; clone size: NA; J gene: TRBJ1-1; D gene: TRBD1; CDR3 length: 13; CDR3 DNA: TGCGCCAGCAGCCAGGATCAGGGGGCCAGGGCTTTCTTT; CDR3 protein: CASSQDQGARAFF
V gene: TRBV9; clone size: NA; J gene: TRBJ2-3; D gene: NA; CDR3 length: 14; CDR3 DNA: TGTGCCAGCAGCGTAGGGACTACTCCAGATACGCAGTATTTT; CDR3 protein: CASSVGTTPDTQYF
V gene: TRBV6-1; clone size: NA; J gene: TRBJ2-3; D gene: TRBD2; CDR3 length: 14; CDR3 DNA: TGTGCCACCCTGGGAGGGTGGGGCACAGATACGCAGTATTTT; CDR3 protein: CATLGGWGTDTQYF
V gene: TRBV19; clone size: NA; J gene: TRBJ2-7; D gene: NA; CDR3 length: 15; CDR3 DNA: TGTGCCAGTAGTATAGACCGGGCATCCTCCTACGAGCAGTACTTC; CDR3 protein: CASSIDRASSYEQYF
V gene: TRBV6-9; clone size: NA; J gene: TRBJ2-1; D gene: TRBD2; CDR3 length: 18; CDR3 DNA: TGTGCCAGCAGTTCCTCAAGACTAGCGGGAGCCTTTGACAATGAGCAGTTCTTC; CDR3 protein: CASSSSRLAGAFDNEQFF
V gene: TRBV30; clone size: NA; J gene: TRBJ2-3; D gene: TRBD2; CDR3 length: 14; CDR3 DNA: TGTGCCTGGAGCGGGGGGGCATGGGCAGATACGCAGTATTTT; CDR3 protein: CAWSGGAWADTQYF
V gene: TRBV7-2; clone size: NA; J gene: TRBJ1-5; D gene: NA; CDR3 length: 15; CDR3 DNA: TGTGCCAGCAGCTTCGTCCAAGACGGTACTCAGCCCCAGCATTTT; CDR3 protein: CASSFVQDGTQPQHF
V gene: TRBV30; clone size: NA; J gene: TRBJ1-6; D gene: NA; CDR3 length: 18; CDR3 DNA: TGTGCCTGGAGTGTGGAGGGGGAGGGGCTATCCTATAATTCACCCCTCCACTTT; CDR3 protein: CAWSVEGEGLSYNSPLHF
V gene: TRBV19; clone size: NA; J gene: TRBJ2-1; D gene: TRBD2; CDR3 length: 17; CDR3 DNA: TGTGCCAGTAGTCCACGGACTAGCGGGGGCCTTGCCAATGAGCAGTTCTTC; CDR3 protein: CASSPRTSGGLANEQFF
V gene: TRBV7-6; clone size: NA; J gene: TRBJ1-4; D gene: TRBD1; CDR3 length: 18; CDR3 DNA: TGTGCCAGCAGCTCCCGGACAGGGGGAAGACCAACTAATGAAAAACTGTTTTTT; CDR3 protein: CASSSRTGGRPTNEKLFF
V gene: TRBV27; clone size: NA; J gene: TRBJ2-7; D gene: NA; CDR3 length: 13; CDR3 DNA: TGTGCCAGCAGCCCGACAATATCCTACGAGCAGTACTTC; CDR3 protein: CASSPTISYEQYF
V gene: TRBV6-5; clone size: NA; J gene: TRBJ2-5; D gene: NA; CDR3 length: 11; CDR3 DNA: TGTGCCAGCACCTCCTGGGAGACCCAGTACTTC; CDR3 protein: CASTSWETQYF
V gene: TRBV7-2; clone size: NA; J gene: TRBJ2-3; D gene: TRBD2; CDR3 length: 13; CDR3 DNA: TGTGCCAGCAGCAAAGCGGGGGTGGATACGCAGTATTTT; CDR3 protein: CASSKAGVDTQYF
V gene: TRBV10-3; clone size: once; J gene: TRBJ2-7; D gene: TRBD2; CDR3 length: 16; CDR3 DNA: TGTGCCATCAGTGAGCGGGGACTAGCGGGAGACGACGAGCAGTACTTC; CDR3 protein: CAISERGLAGDDEQYF
V gene: TRBV30; clone size: NA; J gene: TRBJ1-2; D gene: NA; CDR3 length: 16; CDR3 DNA: TGTGCCTGGAGATTGAGTCAGGGGCGCTTCGTGGGGGGCTACACCTTC; CDR3 protein: CAWRLSQGRFVGGYTF
V gene: TRBV4-1; clone size: NA; J gene: TRBJ2-2; D gene: TRBD2; CDR3 length: 17; CDR3 DNA: TGCGCCAGCAGCCAAGAATTACTAGCGGGGGGGTTTAGGGAGCTGTTTTTT; CDR3 protein: CASSQELLAGGFRELFF
V gene: TRBV6-1; clone size: few; J gene: TRBJ1-3; D gene: NA; CDR3 length: 13; CDR3 DNA: TGTGCCAGTTTCCCCTATTCTGGAAACACCATATATTTT; CDR3 protein: CASFPYSGNTIYF
V gene: TRBV6-5; clone size: NA; J gene: TRBJ1-1; D gene: NA; CDR3 length: 13; CDR3 DNA: TGTGCCAGCAGTTCGCAGGGGCACACTGAAGCTTTCTTT; CDR3 protein: CASSSQGHTEAFF
V gene: TRBV28; clone size: NA; J gene: TRBJ2-7; D gene: TRBD1; CDR3 length: 13; CDR3 DNA: TGTGCCAGCAGTTCCGGACAGGGCTACGAGCAGTACTTC; CDR3 protein: CASSSGQGYEQYF
V gene: TRBV5-4; clone size: NA; J gene: TRBJ1-1; D gene: NA; CDR3 length: 15; CDR3 DNA: TGTGCCAGCAGCCCGAGGCCGGACAGAGGTGCTGAAGCTTTCTTT; CDR3 protein: CASSPRPDRGAEAFF
V gene: TRBV7-2; clone size: NA; J gene: TRBJ2-7; D gene: TRBD2; CDR3 length: 14; CDR3 DNA: TGTGCCAGCTCCCGGGGGCGGGGGGCTTACGAGCAGTACTTC; CDR3 protein: CASSRGRGAYEQYF
V gene: TRBV6-5; clone size: NA; J gene: TRBJ2-1; D gene: NA; CDR3 length: 14; CDR3 DNA: TGTGCCAGCAGTTACCGGGAGTCCTACAATGAGCAGTTCTTC; CDR3 protein: CASSYRESYNEQFF
V gene: TRBV6-1; clone size: NA; J gene: TRBJ1-2; D gene: NA; CDR3 length: 14; CDR3 DNA: TGTGCCAGCAGTGAGGGGGAGGGCGGCTATGGCTACACCTTC; CDR3 protein: CASSEGEGGYGYTF
V gene: TRBV5-1; clone size: NA; J gene: TRBJ2-5; D gene: TRBD1; CDR3 length: 14; CDR3 DNA: TGCGCCAGCAGCTTCGACAGGGGAGGAGAGACCCAGTACTTC; CDR3 protein: CASSFDRGGETQYF
V gene: TRBV6-1; clone size: NA; J gene: TRBJ1-1; D gene: NA; CDR3 length: 13; CDR3 DNA: TGTGCCAGCAGAGTCCGGGACACGTCTGGAGCTTTCTTT; CDR3 protein: CASRVRDTSGAFF
V gene: TRBV4-3; clone size: NA; J gene: TRBJ2-1; D gene: TRBD2; CDR3 length: 16; CDR3 DNA: TGCGCCAGCAGCCAAGCGACGGCGGGGGCCTACAATGAGCAGTTCTTC; CDR3 protein: CASSQATAGAYNEQFF
V gene: TRBV5-1; clone size: NA; J gene: TRBJ1-4; D gene: TRBD1; CDR3 length: 15; CDR3 DNA: TGCGCCAGCAGCCTCCGGCAGGGGGGTGATGAAAAACTGTTTTTT; CDR3 protein: CASSLRQGGDEKLFF
V gene: TRBV20-1; clone size: NA; J gene: TRBJ2-1; D gene: NA; CDR3 length: 10; CDR3 DNA: TGCAGTGCTCGAGTGGATGAGCAGTTCTTC; CDR3 protein: CSARVDEQFF
V gene: TRBV5-1; clone size: NA; J gene: TRBJ2-5; D gene: TRBD2; CDR3 length: 15; CDR3 DNA: TGCGCCAGCAGCCCACCCGCGGGGGGACAAGAGACCCAGTACTTC; CDR3 protein: CASSPPAGGQETQYF
V gene: TRBV7-8; clone size: NA; J gene: TRBJ2-2; D gene: NA; CDR3 length: 21; CDR3 DNA: TGTGCCAGCAGCTTAGTCGCCCCGGCCGGGGGGCCGACTTTATACACCGGGGAGCTGTTTTTT; CDR3 protein: CASSLVAPAGGPTLYTGELFF